These 10 T cell receptor beta chains were sequenced from one sample in a study of T cells after yellow fever vaccination. One entry per CDR3 protein, called by TCRdb with MiXCR from the 5' RACE reads. This sample has 200,000 to 300,000 distinct CDR3 sequences, with around 7% found just once. Specimen: CD4+ T cells sorted from PBMCs, collected 15 days after the yellow fever booster vaccination. The receptors here all came from a man aged 25-40 years who received the YFV17D yellow fever vaccine.

This clonotype occurred many times. The chain combines TRBV4-3 with TRBJ1-1; 10 bases are a match to TRBD1. CDR1 LGHNA and CDR2 YSLEER come from the germline V gene. The CDR3 covers 14 residues. The junction had 4 bases not matched to a gene; V was cut back by 0 bases and J by 9 bases. The CDR3 sequence: CASSQEGQGRKAFF. The DNA of the CDR3 is TGCGCCAGCAGCCAAGAGGGACAGGGGCGCAAAGCTTTCTTT.

In its sample, this clonotype was seen many times. The V call is TRBV11-3, the J call TRBJ2-3; 13 bases line up with TRBD2. This CDR3 is 16 amino acids long. CDR1 SGHNT and CDR2 YENEEA come from the germline V gene. Trimming at V came to 1 base and at J to 3 bases, leaving 1 base not matched to a gene. The CDR3 DNA is TGTGCCAGCAGCTTAGGGGGACTAGCGGGGACAGATACGCAGTATTTT. This gives the protein CASSLGGLAGTDTQYF.

This chain uses TRBV7-2 with TRBJ2-5, with a weak D call TRBD1 (6 bases). The CDR3 has 14 residues. The germline V and J ends were trimmed by 5 bases and 0 bases, with 10 bases remaining between them. Germline CDR1 reads SGHTA; CDR2 reads FQGNSA. CDR3 nucleotides: TGTGCCAGCAGCCCGACAGGAAACCAAGAGACCCAGTACTTC. It is translated as CASSPTGNQETQYF.

This sequence joins TRBV11-2 and TRBJ2-3; TRBD2 agrees at 11 bases. With 5 bases clipped from V and 2 bases from J, the junction kept 6 bases outside the gene matches. The CDR3 is 16 amino acids. Germline V gene lookup returns CDR1 SGHAT and CDR2 FQNNGV. The DNA of the CDR3 is TGTGCCAGCAGCACCCGACTAGCGGGACCCACAGATACGCAGTATTTT. It codes for CASSTRLAGPTDTQYF.

This clonotype was picked up a small number of times. J is TRBJ1-5 and V is TRBV7-2; a possible D gene is TRBD1 (6 bases). Germline V gene lookup returns CDR1 SGHTA and CDR2 FQGNSA. Deletions cut 1 base from V and 3 bases from J, with 7 bases between. The CDR3 is 14 amino acids. The CDR3 spells CASSLDRANQPQHF. The CDR3 coding sequence is TGTGCCAGCAGCTTAGACAGGGCCAATCAGCCCCAGCATTTT.

This clonotype was seen only a few times. The rearrangement uses TRBV5-1 and TRBJ2-2, with 8 bases matching TRBD2. The germline V gene has CDR1 SGHRS and CDR2 YFSETQ. CDR3 length: 16 amino acids. J was trimmed by 4 bases and V by 3 bases; bases with no gene match: 8. CDR3: CASSSNAGGLTGELFF. DNA of the CDR3: TGCGCCAGCAGCTCTAATGCGGGGGGACTCACCGGGGAGCTGTTTTTT.

Many counts were recorded for this clonotype. The genes are TRBV5-1 and TRBJ2-1, with no clear D. Germline values: CDR1 SGHRS, CDR2 YFSETQ. The CDR3 sequence is 14 residues long. V lost 0 bases and J 2 bases, leaving 6 bases between the germline ends. CDR3 in amino acids: CASSLAGPYNEQFF. CDR3 DNA sequence: TGCGCCAGCAGCTTGGCGGGCCCCTACAATGAGCAGTTCTTC.

The gene calls are TRBV20-1 and TRBJ1-6; 8 bases fit TRBD1. V was clipped by 6 bases and J by 7 bases; unmatched bases: 5. CDR3 length: 13 residues. Germline CDR1 reads DFQATT; CDR2 reads SNEGSKA (reference sequence). CDR3 bases: TGCAGTGCGAGGACAGGGAGAAATTCACCCCTCCACTTT. Protein: CSARTGRNSPLHF.

V is TRBV7-2 and J is TRBJ2-5; TRBD2 matches 11 bases. CDR3 length: 16 residues. Germline V CDR1 and CDR2: SGHTA, FQGNSA. V gave up 7 bases and J gave up 5 bases; unmatched junction bases: 12. The CDR3 protein is CASTRRLAGGRETQYF. CDR3 bases: TGTGCCAGCACCCGCCGGCTAGCGGGAGGTCGGGAGACCCAGTACTTC.

This clonotype was seen at least ten times. This chain uses TRBV20-1 with TRBJ2-7; the D is unclear. The germline V gene encodes CDR1 DFQATT and CDR2 SNEGSKA (reference sequence). The V end was cut by 3 bases, the J end by 6 bases, with 12 bases between. This CDR3 contains 12 residues. DNA for the CDR3: TGCAGTGCTAGCAGGCAGAAATTCGAGCAGTACTTC. This translates into CSASRQKFEQYF.